There are a few counts of the clone carrying this T cell receptor beta chain. The data belong to a study of identical twins. TCRdb reanalysed the 5' RACE reads using MiXCR and keeps one entry per CDR3 protein. Of hundreds of thousands of distinct CDR3 sequences in the sample, 9% to 15% are singletons; the top ten hold about 1.5%. From germline, CDR1 is MDHEN and CDR2 SYDVKM. CDR3 size: 16 residues. Trimming at V came to 6 bases and at J to 2 bases, leaving 10 bases not matched to a gene. The same sample was also studied in work on yellow fever vaccine responses in identical twins.

The sample taken for sequencing was PBMCs. The J gene is TRBJ2-1, the V gene TRBV28; 7 bases line up with TRBD1. The TCR was taken from a woman aged 18-30 years in good health. The CDR3 DNA reads TGTGCCAGCAGCTCGATTTGGGACAGAACCTACAATGAGCAGTTCTTC. It translates to CASSSIWDRTYNEQFF. The complete variable domain, with remaining parts taken from reference TRBV28 and TRBJ2-1, reads DVKVTQSSRYLVKRTGEKVFLECVQDMDHENMFWYRQDPGLGLRLIYFSYDVKMKEKGDIPEGYSVSREKKERFSLILESASTNQTSMYLCASSSIWDRTYNEQFFGPGTRLTVL.